A selection of T cell receptor beta chains follows, all from one sample in a study of T cell responses to AZD1222 COVID-19 vaccine. The protocol was immunoSEQ multiplex PCR, while the TCRdb copy is restricted to in-frame clones and leaves out a portion. The sample consists of roughly 70,000 clones, less than 85% of them appearing once. The input for sequencing was peripheral blood, taken on day 0 of AZD1222 vaccination. The receptors shown here come from an adult in good health. The CDR3 runs from the conserved cysteine through the conserved F or W. D genes are given only for firm matches. The size of a clone is reported for some rows only, either as once, few or many, or as a class for expanded clones.

d_call	v_call	clone_size	j_call	cdr3_aa	cdr3_nt
-	TRBV19	-	TRBJ1-2	CASRKGNGFGYTF	TGTGCCAGTAGAAAGGGGAACGGTTTCGGCTACACCTTC
TRBD1	TRBV18	-	TRBJ1-1	CASSRQGANTEAFF	TGTGCCAGCTCACGACAGGGCGCGAACACTGAAGCTTTCTTT
-	TRBV5-5	-	TRBJ2-3	CASTLGGTDTQYF	TGTGCCAGCACCCTTGGAGGCACAGATACGCAGTATTTT
-	TRBV11-2	few	TRBJ2-3	CASSPSRDITDTQYF	TGTGCCAGCAGCCCAAGCCGGGACATCACAGATACGCAGTATTTT
-	TRBV7-2	-	TRBJ2-3	CASSSTGYTQYF	TGTGCCAGCAGCTCTACTGGGTATACGCAGTATTTT
TRBD2	TRBV6-5	once	TRBJ2-1	CASRRGLAGVHEQFF	TGTGCCAGCAGACGGGGACTAGCGGGAGTACATGAGCAGTTCTTC
TRBD2	TRBV27	-	TRBJ2-1	CASRRAGDGNEQFF	TGTGCCAGCCGCAGGGCGGGAGACGGCAATGAGCAGTTCTTC
TRBD2	TRBV5-6	-	TRBJ2-5	CASSSRLAVQETQYF	TGTGCCAGCAGCTCCCGACTAGCGGTACAAGAGACCCAGTACTTC
-	TRBV5-1	once	TRBJ1-2	CASSVGTGRGNGYTF	TGCGCCAGCAGCGTAGGGACCGGACGGGGGAATGGCTACACCTTC
-	TRBV5-8	many	TRBJ2-1	CASSVNIRDNEQFF	TGTGCCAGCAGCGTAAACATACGGGACAATGAGCAGTTCTTC
TRBD2	TRBV18	-	TRBJ2-1	CASSGGAGGINNEQFF	TGTGCCAGCTCCGGGGGTGCGGGAGGAATCAACAATGAGCAGTTCTTC
-	TRBV11-2	-	TRBJ1-3	CASGRPGLGNTIYF	TGTGCCAGCGGGCGGCCGGGACTCGGAAACACCATATATTTT
TRBD1	TRBV5-1	once	TRBJ2-7	CASSLRDSYEQYF	TGCGCCAGCAGCTTGCGGGACAGCTACGAGCAGTACTTC
-	TRBV7-9	few	TRBJ2-7	CASSLHFYEQYF	TGTGCCAGCAGCCTCCATTTCTACGAGCAGTACTTC
-	TRBV5-1	-	TRBJ2-7	CASSSAAGSYEQYF	TGCGCCAGCAGCTCGGCGGCGGGTTCGTACGAGCAGTACTTC
TRBD1	TRBV3-1/TRBV3-2	few	TRBJ1-1	CASSQVIGGRSTEAFF	TGTGCCAGCAGCCAAGTGATAGGGGGCAGGAGCACTGAAGCTTTCTTT
-	TRBV7-9	-	TRBJ2-3	CASTRVSTDTQYF	TGTGCCAGCACGCGGGTCAGCACAGATACGCAGTATTTT
-	TRBV11-2	few	TRBJ2-4	CASSLAFWDTTKNIQYF	TGTGCCAGCAGCTTAGCTTTTTGGGACACGACAAAAAACATTCAGTACTTC
TRBD2	TRBV6-1	-	TRBJ2-1	CASSELAAHNEQFF	TGTGCCAGCAGTGAACTAGCGGCTCACAATGAGCAGTTCTTC
-	TRBV27	-	TRBJ2-7	CAQWGRTPSEQYF	TGTGCCCAGTGGGGCCGAACCCCCAGCGAGCAGTACTTC
-	TRBV9	-	TRBJ2-2	CASSLSSTGELFF	TGTGCCAGCAGCCTATCGTCCACCGGGGAGCTGTTTTTT
-	TRBV24-1	once	TRBJ1-6	CATSAGWGVCSPLHF	TGTGCCACCAGTGCCGGGTGGGGGGTTTGCTCACCCCTCCACTTT